The text below deals with one TCR beta chain. Its antigen is not known. There was relapse after autologous stem cell transplantation in every patient, and there was variation in brentuximab vedotin exposure. Best responses included complete response and partial response; otherwise, the best response was progressive disease. After removal of 6 bases from V and 3 bases from J, the junction contained 10 bases not matched to a gene. CDR1 LNHDA and CDR2 SQIVND come from the germline V gene (reference sequence). The CDR3 contains 16 residues. Only in-frame clones appear in the TCRdb table, and some are missing; sequencing was by immunoSEQ multiplex PCR. In the table there are approximately 98,000 clones, 80% to 90% of which are singletons. This specimen belongs to a study of PD-1 blockade in classical Hodgkin lymphoma. Study-level information: Treatment was intravenous nivolumab, 3 mg/kg every 2 weeks, until progression. The study's findings and limits: Complete responders matched newly diagnosed patients in baseline diversity. Newly diagnosed patients reportedly trailed healthy donors in baseline TCR diversity.

Sequenced material: peripheral blood mononuclear cells (PBMCs), taken before the second cycle of nivolumab. The origin of this receptor is a human donor with classical Hodgkin lymphoma. The gene calls are TRBV19 and TRBJ2-1; 8 positions match TRBD2. The DNA for the CDR3 is TGTGCCAGTAGGCTTACCGGGACTAGATTCTACAATGAGCAGTTCTTC. It translates to CASRLTGTRFYNEQFF. The variable domain in full, completed from reference TRBV19 and TRBJ2-1, reads DGGITQSPKYLFRKEGQNVTLSCEQNLNHDAMYWYRQDPGQGLRLIYYSQIVNDFQKGDIAEGYSVSREKKESFPLTVTSAQKNPTAFYLCASRLTGTRFYNEQFFGPGTRLTVL.